The clone carrying this TCR beta chain has just a few counts. Its antigen remains unknown. CDR1 and CDR2 from the germline V gene are MNHEY and SMNVEV (reference sequence). Between the trimmed V and J ends, which lost 2 bases and 0 bases, there was a span of 13 bases. CDR3 length: 16 amino acids. MiXCR, applied by TCRdb to the reads, yields one record per CDR3 protein. The table has fewer than 900,000 distinct CDR3 sequences, 25% to 30% seen once. The data stem from a study of T cell repertoires in cytomegalovirus infection. For the study at large: TCR beta signatures that were public indicated CMV infection and matching HLA type. Whole-study results and caveats: CMV-specific HLA-C-restricted TCR beta clonotypes dominated the ex vivo response. Individuals carrying CMV plus the relevant HLA were identified by cumulative frequency of public TCR beta families.

The TCR originated in a human donor in good health (CMV status not recorded). Some clones in this sample may be carry-over from other donors' samples. The chain couples TRBV27 to TRBJ1-1; D perhaps matches TRBD1 (5 bases). This specimen was cultured CD8+ T cells from PBMCs, taken from culture after CMV antigen stimulation. CDR3 amino acids: CASSLASGKLNTEAFF. The CDR3 DNA reads as TGTGCCAGCAGTTTAGCTTCAGGGAAGTTGAACACTGAAGCTTTCTTT.